The clone carrying this T cell receptor beta chain was seen ten or more times. Its antigen is undetermined. The data originate from a study of T cells after yellow fever vaccination. The TCR cDNA carried a universal primer site and UMIs from 5'RACE template switching. TCRdb processed the 5' RACE reads anew with MiXCR; each CDR3 protein has one entry. The table shows tens of thousands of distinct CDR3 sequences, with approximately 8% occurring only once. Trimming stripped 3 bases from V and 0 bases from J, with 17 bases between. The CDR3 covers 17 residues. Looked up from germline, CDR1 is MNHEY and CDR2 is SMNVEV (reference sequence). Study outcomes and limitations: Reappearance after the booster was seen for most primary-vaccination clones, at more than 95% CD4 and 88% CD8.

The origin of this receptor is a man aged 25-45 years who received the YFV17D yellow fever vaccine. The sample consisted of CD8+ T cells sorted from PBMCs, taken on the day of the yellow fever booster vaccination. The chain couples TRBV27 to TRBJ2-5, with a weak D call TRBD2 (6 bases). For the CDR3, the DNA is TGTGCCAGCAGTTTCCGGGATAGCGGAGCGTACCAAGAGACCCAGTACTTC. Translating gives CASSFRDSGAYQETQYF.